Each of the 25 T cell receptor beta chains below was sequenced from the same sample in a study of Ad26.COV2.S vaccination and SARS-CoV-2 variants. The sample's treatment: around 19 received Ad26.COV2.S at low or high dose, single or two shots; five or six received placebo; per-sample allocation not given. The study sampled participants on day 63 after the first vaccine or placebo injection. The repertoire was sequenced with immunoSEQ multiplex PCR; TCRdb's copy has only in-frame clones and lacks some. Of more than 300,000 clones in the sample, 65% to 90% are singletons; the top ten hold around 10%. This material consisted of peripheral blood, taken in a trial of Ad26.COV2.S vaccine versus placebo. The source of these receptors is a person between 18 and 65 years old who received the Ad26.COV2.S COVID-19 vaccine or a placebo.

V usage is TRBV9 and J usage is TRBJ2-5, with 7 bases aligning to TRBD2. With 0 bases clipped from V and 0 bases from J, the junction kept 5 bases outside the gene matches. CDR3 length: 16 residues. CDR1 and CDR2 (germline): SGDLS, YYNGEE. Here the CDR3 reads CASSVGGLQYQETQYF. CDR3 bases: TGTGCCAGCAGCGTAGGGGGACTACAGTACCAAGAGACCCAGTACTTC. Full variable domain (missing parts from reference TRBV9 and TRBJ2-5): DSGVTQTPKHLITATGQRVTLRCSPRSGDLSVYWYQQSLDQGLQFLIQYYNGEERAKGNILERFSAQQFPDLHSELNLSSLELGDSALYFCASSVGGLQYQETQYFGPGTRLLVL.

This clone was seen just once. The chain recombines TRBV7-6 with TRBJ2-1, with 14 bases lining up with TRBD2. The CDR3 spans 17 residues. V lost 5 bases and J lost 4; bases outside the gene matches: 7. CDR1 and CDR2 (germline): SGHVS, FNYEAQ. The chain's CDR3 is CASSHRTSGRSYNEQFF. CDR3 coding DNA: TGTGCCAGCAGCCACCGGACTAGCGGGAGGAGTTACAATGAGCAGTTCTTC.

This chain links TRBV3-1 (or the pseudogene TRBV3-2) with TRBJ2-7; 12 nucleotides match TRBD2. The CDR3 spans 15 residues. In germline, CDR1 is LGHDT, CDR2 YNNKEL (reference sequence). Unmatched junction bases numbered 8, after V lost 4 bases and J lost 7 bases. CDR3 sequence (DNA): TGTGCCAGCAGCCCCCGACTAGCGGGAGTGAGGGAGCAGTACTTC. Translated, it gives CASSPRLAGVREQYF.

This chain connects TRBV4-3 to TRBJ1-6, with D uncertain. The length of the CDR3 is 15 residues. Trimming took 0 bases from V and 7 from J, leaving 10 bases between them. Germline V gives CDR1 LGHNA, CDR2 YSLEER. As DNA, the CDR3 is TGCGCCAGCAGCCAAGATCGGGCAGTCAATTCACCCCTCCACTTT. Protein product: CASSQDRAVNSPLHF.

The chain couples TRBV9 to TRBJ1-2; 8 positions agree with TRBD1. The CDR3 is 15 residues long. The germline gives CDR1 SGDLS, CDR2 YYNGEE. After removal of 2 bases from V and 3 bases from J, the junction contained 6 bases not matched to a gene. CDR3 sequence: CASSVNPTGDYGYTF. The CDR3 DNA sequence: TGTGCCAGCAGCGTCAACCCGACAGGGGACTATGGCTACACCTTC.

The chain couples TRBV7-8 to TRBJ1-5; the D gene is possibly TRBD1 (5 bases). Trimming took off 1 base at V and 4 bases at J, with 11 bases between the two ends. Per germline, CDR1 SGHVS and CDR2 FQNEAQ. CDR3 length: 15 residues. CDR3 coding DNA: TGTGCCAGCAGCTTAGTCGAGGGGAGGAATCAGCCCCAGCATTTT. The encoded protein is CASSLVEGRNQPQHF.

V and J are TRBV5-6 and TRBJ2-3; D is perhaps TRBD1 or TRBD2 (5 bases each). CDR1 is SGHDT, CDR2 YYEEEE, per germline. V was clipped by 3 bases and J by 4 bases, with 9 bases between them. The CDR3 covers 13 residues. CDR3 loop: CASSSRGPDTQYF. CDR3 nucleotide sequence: TGTGCCAGCAGCTCTAGGGGACCAGATACGCAGTATTTT. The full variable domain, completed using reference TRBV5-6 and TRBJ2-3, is DAGVTQSPTHLIKTRGQQVTLRCSPKSGHDTVSWYQQALGQGPQFIFQYYEEEERQRGNFPDRFSGHQFPNYSSELNVNALLLGDSALYLCASSSRGPDTQYFGPGTRLTVL.

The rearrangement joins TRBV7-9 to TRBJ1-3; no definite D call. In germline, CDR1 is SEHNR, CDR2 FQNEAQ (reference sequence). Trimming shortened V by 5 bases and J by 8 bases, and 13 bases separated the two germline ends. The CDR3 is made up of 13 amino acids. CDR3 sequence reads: CASSPSHGDTIYF. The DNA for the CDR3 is TGTGCCAGCAGCCCCTCTCATGGGGACACCATATATTTT.

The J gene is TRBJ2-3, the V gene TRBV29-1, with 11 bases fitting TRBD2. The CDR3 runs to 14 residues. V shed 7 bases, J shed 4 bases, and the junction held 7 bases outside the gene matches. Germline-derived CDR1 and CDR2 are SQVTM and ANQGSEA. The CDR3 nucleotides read TGCAGCGCAGCTAGCGGGGGGAGGTCAGATACGCAGTATTTT. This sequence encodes CSAASGGRSDTQYF.

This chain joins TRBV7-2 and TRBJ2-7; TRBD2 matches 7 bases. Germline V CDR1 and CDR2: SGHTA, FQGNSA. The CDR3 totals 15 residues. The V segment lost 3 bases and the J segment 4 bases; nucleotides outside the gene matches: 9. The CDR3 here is CASSFERTRSYEQYF. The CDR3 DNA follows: TGTGCCAGCAGCTTCGAAAGGACTAGATCTTACGAGCAGTACTTC.

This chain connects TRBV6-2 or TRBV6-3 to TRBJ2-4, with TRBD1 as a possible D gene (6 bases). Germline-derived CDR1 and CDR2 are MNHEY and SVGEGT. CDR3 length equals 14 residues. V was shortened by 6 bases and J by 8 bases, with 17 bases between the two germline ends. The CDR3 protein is CASSPWGLGHIQYF. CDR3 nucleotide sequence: TGTGCCAGCAGCCCCTGGGGGCTCGGTCACATTCAGTACTTC.

CDR3 in DNA: TGTGCCAGCAGCTTTGGGAGGGATGAGCAGTTCTTC. Translated: CASSFGRDEQFF. The J gene is TRBJ2-1, the V gene TRBV7-9; TRBD2 agrees at 7 bases. Germline values: CDR1 SEHNR, CDR2 FQNEAQ (reference sequence). J lost 8 bases, V lost 3 bases, and 1 base had no gene match. There are 12 residues in the CDR3.

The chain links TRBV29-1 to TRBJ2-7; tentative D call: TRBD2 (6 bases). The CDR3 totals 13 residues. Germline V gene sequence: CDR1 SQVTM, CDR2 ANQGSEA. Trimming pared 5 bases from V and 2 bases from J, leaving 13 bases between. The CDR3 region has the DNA TGCAGCGTTTACGGCGGGGAGACCTACGAGCAGTACTTC. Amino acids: CSVYGGETYEQYF.

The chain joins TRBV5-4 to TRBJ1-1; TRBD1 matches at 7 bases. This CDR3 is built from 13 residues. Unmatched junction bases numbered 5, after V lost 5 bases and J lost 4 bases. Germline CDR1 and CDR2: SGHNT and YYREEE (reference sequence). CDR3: CASSLQGTTEAFF. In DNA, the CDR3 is TGTGCCAGCAGTCTACAGGGGACCACTGAAGCTTTCTTT.

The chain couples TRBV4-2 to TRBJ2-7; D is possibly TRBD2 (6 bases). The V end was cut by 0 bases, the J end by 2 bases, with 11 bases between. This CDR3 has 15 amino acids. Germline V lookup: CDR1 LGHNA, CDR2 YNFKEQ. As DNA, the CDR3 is TGTGCCAGCAGCCAAGATCGGGGGTCTGCCTACGAGCAGTACTTC. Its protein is CASSQDRGSAYEQYF.

The CDR3 nucleotides read TGCGCCAGCAGCCAAGATGCAGGAGCCTATAATTCACCCCTCCACTTT. Translation gives CASSQDAGAYNSPLHF. The chain recombines TRBV4-1 with TRBJ1-6; no clear D. The CDR3 has 16 amino acids. Germline V lookup: CDR1 MGHRA, CDR2 YSYEKL. V was shortened by 0 bases and J by 2 bases, with 8 bases between the two germline ends.

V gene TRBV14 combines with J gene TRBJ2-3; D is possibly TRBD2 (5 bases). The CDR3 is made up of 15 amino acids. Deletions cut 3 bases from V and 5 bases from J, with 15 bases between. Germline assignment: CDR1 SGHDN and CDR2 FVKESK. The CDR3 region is CASSHPGLGEDTQYF. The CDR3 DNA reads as TGTGCCAGCAGCCACCCCGGACTGGGCGAAGATACGCAGTATTTT.

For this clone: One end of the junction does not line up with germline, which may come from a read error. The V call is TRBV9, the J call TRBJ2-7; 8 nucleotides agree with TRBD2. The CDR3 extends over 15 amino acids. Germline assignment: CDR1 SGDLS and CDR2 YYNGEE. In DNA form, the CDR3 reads TGTGTCAGCAGCGCAACCGAGCGGGGGACCTACGAGCAGTACTTC. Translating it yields CVSSATERGTYEQYF.

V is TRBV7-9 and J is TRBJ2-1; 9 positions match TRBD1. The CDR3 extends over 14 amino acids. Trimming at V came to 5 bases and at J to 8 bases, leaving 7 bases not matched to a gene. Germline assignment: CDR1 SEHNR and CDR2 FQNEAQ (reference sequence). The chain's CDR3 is CASSLQGARDEQFF. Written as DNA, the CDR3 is TGTGCCAGCAGCCTACAGGGGGCCCGGGATGAGCAGTTCTTC.

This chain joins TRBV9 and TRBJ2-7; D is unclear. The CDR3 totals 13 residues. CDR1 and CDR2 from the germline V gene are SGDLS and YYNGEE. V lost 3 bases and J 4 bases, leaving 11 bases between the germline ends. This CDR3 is CASSEGSLYEQYF. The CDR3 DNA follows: TGTGCCAGCAGCGAAGGCTCACTATACGAGCAGTACTTC.

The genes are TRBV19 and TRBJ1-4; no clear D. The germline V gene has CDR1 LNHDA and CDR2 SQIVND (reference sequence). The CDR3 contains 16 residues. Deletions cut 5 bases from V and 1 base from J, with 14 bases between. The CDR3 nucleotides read TGTGCCAGTAGTGGAACACTCTTAGGAACTAATGAAAAACTGTTTTTT. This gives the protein CASSGTLLGTNEKLFF.

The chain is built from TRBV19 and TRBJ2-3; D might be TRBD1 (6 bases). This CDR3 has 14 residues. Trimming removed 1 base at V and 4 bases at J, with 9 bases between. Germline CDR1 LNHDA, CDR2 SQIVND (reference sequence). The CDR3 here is CASSIGGQPDTQYF. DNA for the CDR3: TGTGCCAGTAGTATAGGAGGACAGCCAGATACGCAGTATTTT.

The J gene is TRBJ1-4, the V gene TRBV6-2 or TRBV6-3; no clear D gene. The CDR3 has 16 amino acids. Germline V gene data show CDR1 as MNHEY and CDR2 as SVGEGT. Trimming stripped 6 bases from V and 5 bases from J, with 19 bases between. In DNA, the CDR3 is TGTGCCAGCAGCGACGTCTCATTAGGCCGAAATGAAAAACTGTTTTTT. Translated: CASSDVSLGRNEKLFF.

The CDR3 sequence: CASSLVLDLGSNTEAFF. The CDR3 DNA reads TGTGCCAGCAGCTTAGTCCTGGACCTTGGTTCGAACACTGAAGCTTTCTTT. The V call is TRBV13, the J call TRBJ1-1; no reliable D call. The CDR3 sequence is 17 residues long. Germline V gives CDR1 PRHDT, CDR2 FYEKMQ (reference sequence). Trimming removed 1 base at V and 1 base at J, with 16 bases between.

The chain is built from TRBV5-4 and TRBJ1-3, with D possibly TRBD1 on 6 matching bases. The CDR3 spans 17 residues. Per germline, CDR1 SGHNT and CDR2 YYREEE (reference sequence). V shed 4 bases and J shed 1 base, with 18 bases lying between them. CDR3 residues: CASSPGRLTGSGNTIYF. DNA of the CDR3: TGTGCCAGCAGCCCTGGCAGACTGACAGGATCTGGAAACACCATATATTTT.